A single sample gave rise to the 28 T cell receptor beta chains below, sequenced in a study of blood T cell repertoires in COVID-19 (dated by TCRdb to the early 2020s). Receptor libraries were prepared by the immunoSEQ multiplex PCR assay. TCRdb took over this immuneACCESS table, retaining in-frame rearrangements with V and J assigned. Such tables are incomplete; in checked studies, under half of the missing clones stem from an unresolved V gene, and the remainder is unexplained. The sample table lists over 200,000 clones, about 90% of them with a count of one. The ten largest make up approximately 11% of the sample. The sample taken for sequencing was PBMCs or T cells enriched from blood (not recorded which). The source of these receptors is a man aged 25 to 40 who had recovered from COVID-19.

Here the CDR3 reads CASSQDGTGSDTQYF. The CDR3 DNA sequence: TGTGCCAGCAGCCAAGACGGAACAGGGTCAGATACGCAGTATTTT. The chain carries TRBV3-1 (or the pseudogene TRBV3-2) and TRBJ2-3; D is possibly TRBD1 (6 bases). Per germline, CDR1 LGHDT and CDR2 YNNKEL (reference sequence). This CDR3 contains 15 residues. V shed 0 bases and J shed 4 bases, with 11 bases lying between them.

CDR3 DNA sequence: TGTGCCAGCAGTATTGAGCTCAATCAGCCCCAGCATTTT. Protein product: CASSIELNQPQHF. The genes are TRBV2 and TRBJ1-5; D call uncertain. This CDR3 spans 13 amino acids. Germline V gene data show CDR1 as SNHLY and CDR2 as FYNNEI. Trimming removed 5 bases at V and 3 bases at J, with 8 bases between.

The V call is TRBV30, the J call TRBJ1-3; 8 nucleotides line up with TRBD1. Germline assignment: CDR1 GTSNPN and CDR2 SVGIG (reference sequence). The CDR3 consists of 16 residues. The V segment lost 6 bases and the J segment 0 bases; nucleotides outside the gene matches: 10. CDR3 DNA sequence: TGTGCCTGCAGAGTCCAGGGGGCCTCCTCTGGAAACACCATATATTTT. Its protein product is CACRVQGASSGNTIYF.

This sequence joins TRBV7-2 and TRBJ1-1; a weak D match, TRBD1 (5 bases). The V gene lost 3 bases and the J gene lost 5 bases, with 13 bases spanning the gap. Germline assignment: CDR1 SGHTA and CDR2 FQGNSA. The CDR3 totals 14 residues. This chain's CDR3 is CASSFQGMWTEAFF. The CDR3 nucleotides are TGTGCCAGCAGCTTTCAGGGTATGTGGACTGAAGCTTTCTTT.

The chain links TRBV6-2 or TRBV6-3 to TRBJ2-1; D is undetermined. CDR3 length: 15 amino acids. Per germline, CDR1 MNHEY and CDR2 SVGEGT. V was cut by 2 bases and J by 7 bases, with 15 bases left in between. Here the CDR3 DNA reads TGTGCCAGCAGTTACGGGCCGGTGTTTTGGAATGAGCAGTTCTTC. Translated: CASSYGPVFWNEQFF.

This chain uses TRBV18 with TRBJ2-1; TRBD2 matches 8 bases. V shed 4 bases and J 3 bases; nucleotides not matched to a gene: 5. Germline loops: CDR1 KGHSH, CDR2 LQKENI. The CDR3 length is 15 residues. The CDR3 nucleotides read TGTGCCAGCTCACAGAGCGGGGGTAACTACAATGAGCAGTTCTTC. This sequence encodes CASSQSGGNYNEQFF.

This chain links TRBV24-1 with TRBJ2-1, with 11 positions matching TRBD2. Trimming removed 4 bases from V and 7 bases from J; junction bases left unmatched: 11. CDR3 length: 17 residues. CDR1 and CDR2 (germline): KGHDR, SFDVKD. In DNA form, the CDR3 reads TGTGCCACCAGTGACCATCTAGCGGGAGGTTCGGTTAATGAGCAGTTCTTC. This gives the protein CATSDHLAGGSVNEQFF.

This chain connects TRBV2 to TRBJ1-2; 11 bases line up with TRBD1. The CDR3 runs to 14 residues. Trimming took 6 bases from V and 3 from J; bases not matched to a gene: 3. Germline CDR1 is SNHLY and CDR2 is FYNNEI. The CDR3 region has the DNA TGTGCCAGCAGGCCGGGACAGGGGGACTATGGCTACACCTTC. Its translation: CASRPGQGDYGYTF.

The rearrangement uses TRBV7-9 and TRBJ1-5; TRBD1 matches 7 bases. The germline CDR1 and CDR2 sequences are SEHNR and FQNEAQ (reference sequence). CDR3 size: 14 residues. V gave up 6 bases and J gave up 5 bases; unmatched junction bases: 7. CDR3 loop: CASSHTGEDQPQHF. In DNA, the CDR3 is TGTGCCAGCAGTCATACAGGGGAAGATCAGCCCCAGCATTTT.

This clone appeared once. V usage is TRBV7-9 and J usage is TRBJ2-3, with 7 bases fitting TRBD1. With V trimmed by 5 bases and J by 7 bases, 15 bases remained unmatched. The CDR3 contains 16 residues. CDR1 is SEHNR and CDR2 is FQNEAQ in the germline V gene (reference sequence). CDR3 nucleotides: TGTGCCAGCAGCCCACGACAGGGCCCCCGCCCAAATACGCAGTATTTT. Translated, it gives CASSPRQGPRPNTQYF.

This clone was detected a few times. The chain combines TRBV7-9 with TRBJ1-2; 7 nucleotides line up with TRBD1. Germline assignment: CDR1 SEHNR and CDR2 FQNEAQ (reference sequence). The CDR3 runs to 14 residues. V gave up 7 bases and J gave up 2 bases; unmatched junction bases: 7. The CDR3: CASTLGQQNYGYTF. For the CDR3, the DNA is TGTGCCAGCACCCTGGGACAGCAGAACTATGGCTACACCTTC.

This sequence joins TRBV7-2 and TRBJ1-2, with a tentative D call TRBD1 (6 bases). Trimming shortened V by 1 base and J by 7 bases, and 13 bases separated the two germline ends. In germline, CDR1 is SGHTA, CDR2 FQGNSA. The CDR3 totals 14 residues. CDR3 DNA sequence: TGTGCCAGCAGCTTAGACAGGGATCTTGGTGGCTACACCTTC. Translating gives CASSLDRDLGGYTF.

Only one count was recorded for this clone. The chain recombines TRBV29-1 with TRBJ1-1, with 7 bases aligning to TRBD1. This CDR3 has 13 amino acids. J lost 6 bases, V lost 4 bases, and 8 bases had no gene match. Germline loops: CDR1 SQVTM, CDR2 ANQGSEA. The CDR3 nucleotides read TGCAGCGTTGGATGGCAGGGGGGATCTGAAGCTTTCTTT. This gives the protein CSVGWQGGSEAFF.

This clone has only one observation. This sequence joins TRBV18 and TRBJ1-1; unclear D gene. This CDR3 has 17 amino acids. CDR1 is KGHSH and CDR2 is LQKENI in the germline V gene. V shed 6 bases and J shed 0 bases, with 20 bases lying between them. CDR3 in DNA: TGTGCCAGCTCCACCAAGGGCGGGCAACAGCTGAACACTGAAGCTTTCTTT. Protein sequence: CASSTKGGQQLNTEAFF.

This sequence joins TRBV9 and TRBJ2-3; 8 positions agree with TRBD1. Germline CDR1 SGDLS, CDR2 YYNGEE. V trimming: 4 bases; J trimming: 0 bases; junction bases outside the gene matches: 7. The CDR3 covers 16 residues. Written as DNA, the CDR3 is TGTGCCAGCAGCCCCCGGGGGACAGGTAGCACAGATACGCAGTATTTT. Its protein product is CASSPRGTGSTDTQYF.

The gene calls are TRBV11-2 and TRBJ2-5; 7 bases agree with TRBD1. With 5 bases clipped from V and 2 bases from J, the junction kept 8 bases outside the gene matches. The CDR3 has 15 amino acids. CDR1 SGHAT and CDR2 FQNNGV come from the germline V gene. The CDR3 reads CASSLGTDVQETQYF. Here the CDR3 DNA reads TGTGCCAGCAGCCTCGGGACAGACGTTCAAGAGACCCAGTACTTC.

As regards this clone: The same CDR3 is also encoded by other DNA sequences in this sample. The CDR3, as DNA: TGTGCCAGCAGCTTAGGACAGACGAACACTGAAGCTTTCTTT. As protein: CASSLGQTNTEAFF. V and J are TRBV5-4 and TRBJ1-1, with D tentatively TRBD1 (6 bases). Germline V gene sequence: CDR1 SGHNT, CDR2 YYREEE (reference sequence). The CDR3 is made up of 14 amino acids. With 2 bases removed from V and 1 base from J, the gap between germline ends came to 9 bases.

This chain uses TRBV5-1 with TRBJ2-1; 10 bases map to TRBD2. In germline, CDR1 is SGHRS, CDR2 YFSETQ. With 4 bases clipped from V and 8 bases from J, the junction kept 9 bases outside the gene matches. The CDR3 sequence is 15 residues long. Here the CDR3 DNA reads TGCGCCAGCAGCCCACTAGCGGGGCGGATGTATGAGCAGTTCTTC. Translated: CASSPLAGRMYEQFF.

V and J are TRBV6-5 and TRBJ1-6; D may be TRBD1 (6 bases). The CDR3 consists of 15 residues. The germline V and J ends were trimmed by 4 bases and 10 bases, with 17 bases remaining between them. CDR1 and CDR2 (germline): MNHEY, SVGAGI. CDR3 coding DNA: TGTGCCAGCAGTTTCCAAACAGGGCTAGGCTCACCCCTCCACTTT. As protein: CASSFQTGLGSPLHF.

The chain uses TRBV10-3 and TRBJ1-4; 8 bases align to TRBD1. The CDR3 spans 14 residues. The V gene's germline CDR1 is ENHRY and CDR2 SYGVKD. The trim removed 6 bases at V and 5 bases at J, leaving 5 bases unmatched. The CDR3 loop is CAIRDRDQNEKLFF. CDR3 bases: TGTGCCATCAGGGACAGGGACCAGAATGAAAAACTGTTTTTT.

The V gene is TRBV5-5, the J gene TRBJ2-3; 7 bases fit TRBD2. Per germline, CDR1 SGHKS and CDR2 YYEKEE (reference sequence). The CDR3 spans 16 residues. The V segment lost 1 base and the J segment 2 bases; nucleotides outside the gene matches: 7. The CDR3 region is CASSLRAGEPTDTQYF. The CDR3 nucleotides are TGTGCCAGCAGCTTGCGGGCGGGAGAGCCCACAGATACGCAGTATTTT.

The CDR3 region is CASRTSGGQRDTQYF. The CDR3 DNA sequence: TGTGCCAGCAGAACTAGCGGGGGCCAACGAGATACGCAGTATTTT. This sequence joins TRBV7-2 and TRBJ2-3; 11 nucleotides match TRBD2. The trim removed 6 bases at V and 5 bases at J, leaving 7 bases unmatched. Germline CDR1 reads SGHTA; CDR2 reads FQGNSA. This CDR3 contains 15 residues.

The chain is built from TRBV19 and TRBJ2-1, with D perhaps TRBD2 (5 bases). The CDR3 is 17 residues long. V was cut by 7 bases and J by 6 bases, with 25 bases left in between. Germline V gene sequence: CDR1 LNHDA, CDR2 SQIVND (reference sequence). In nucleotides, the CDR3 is TGTGCCAGTACCTATACCCCGGGGTCCAGTCGTTCCAATGAGCAGTTCTTC. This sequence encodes CASTYTPGSSRSNEQFF.

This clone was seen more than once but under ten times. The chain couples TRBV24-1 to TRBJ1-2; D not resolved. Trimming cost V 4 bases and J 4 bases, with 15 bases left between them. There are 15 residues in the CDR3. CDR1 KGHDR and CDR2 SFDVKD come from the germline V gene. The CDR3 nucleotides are TGTGCCACCAGTGACAACGGATCCCCGGGCTATGGCTACACCTTC. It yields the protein CATSDNGSPGYGYTF.

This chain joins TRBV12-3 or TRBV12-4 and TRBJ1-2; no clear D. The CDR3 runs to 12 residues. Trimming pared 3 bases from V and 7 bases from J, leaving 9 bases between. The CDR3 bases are TGTGCCAGCAGTTTCCGCAGGTTTGGCTACACCTTC. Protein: CASSFRRFGYTF.

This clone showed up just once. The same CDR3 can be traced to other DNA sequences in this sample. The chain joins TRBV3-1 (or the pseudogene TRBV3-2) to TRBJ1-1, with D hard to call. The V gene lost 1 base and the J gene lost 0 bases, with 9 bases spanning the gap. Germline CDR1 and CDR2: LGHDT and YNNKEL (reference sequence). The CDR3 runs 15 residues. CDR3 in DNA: TGTGCCAGCAGCCAAGTAAGACAACTGAACACTGAAGCTTTCTTT. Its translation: CASSQVRQLNTEAFF.

The CDR3 sequence is CASTADRGQDYGYTF. The CDR3 bases are TGTGCCAGTACCGCTGACAGGGGGCAGGACTATGGCTACACCTTC. The chain uses TRBV19 and TRBJ1-2; 10 bases align to TRBD1. This CDR3 has 15 residues. Germline V gives CDR1 LNHDA, CDR2 SQIVND (reference sequence). Germline trimming cut 7 bases from V and 3 bases from J; bases unmatched to any gene: 8.

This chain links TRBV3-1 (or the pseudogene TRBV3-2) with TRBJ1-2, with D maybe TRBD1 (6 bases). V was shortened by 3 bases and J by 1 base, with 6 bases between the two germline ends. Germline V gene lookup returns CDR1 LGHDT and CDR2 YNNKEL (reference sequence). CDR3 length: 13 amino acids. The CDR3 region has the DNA TGTGCCAGCAGCCACAGGGGTAACTATGGCTACACCTTC. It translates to CASSHRGNYGYTF.